These 28 T cell receptor beta chains were sequenced from one sample in a study of T cell responses to AZD1222 COVID-19 vaccine. Sequenced by immunoSEQ multiplex PCR; TCRdb stores in-frame clones only, minus some. The sample holds around 120,000 clones, 88% seen once. The specimen comprised peripheral blood, sampled on day 0 of AZD1222 vaccination. The receptors here all came from an adult in good health.

This clone appeared a few times. This rearrangement joins TRBV7-2 to TRBJ1-6; D is unclear. Germline CDR1 SGHTA, CDR2 FQGNSA. Trimming cost V 5 bases and J 6 bases, with 14 bases left between them. There are 15 residues in the CDR3. The CDR3 sequence is CASSPRTGGNSPLHF. The CDR3 coding sequence is TGTGCCAGCAGCCCCAGGACCGGCGGTAATTCACCCCTCCACTTT. Full variable domain (outside the CDR3, taken from reference TRBV7-2 and TRBJ1-6): GAGVSQSPSNKVTEKGKDVELRCDPISGHTALYWYRQSLGQGLEFLIYFQGNSAPDKSGLPSDRFSAERTGGSVSTLTIQRTQQEDSAVYLCASSPRTGGNSPLHFGNGTRLTVT.

The chain combines TRBV2 with TRBJ2-1; D is perhaps TRBD2 (6 bases). The CDR3 covers 13 residues. Trimming shortened V by 2 bases and J by 9 bases, and 11 bases separated the two germline ends. Germline CDR1 is SNHLY and CDR2 is FYNNEI. The DNA of the CDR3 is TGTGCCAGCAGTGAAACTAGCTTTGGTGAGCAGTTCTTC. It yields the protein CASSETSFGEQFF. The whole variable domain, remainder taken from reference TRBV2 and TRBJ2-1, is EPEVTQTPSHQVTQMGQEVILRCVPISNHLYFYWYRQILGQKVEFLVSFYNNEISEKSEIFDDQFSVERPDGSNFTLKIRSTKLEDSAMYFCASSETSFGEQFFGPGTRLTVL.

V and J are TRBV18 and TRBJ2-3; no firm D call. The V gene's germline CDR1 is KGHSH and CDR2 LQKENI. The CDR3 sequence is 13 residues long. The germline V and J ends were trimmed by 3 bases and 3 bases, with 7 bases remaining between them. The CDR3 sequence is CASSPYATDTQYF. The CDR3 DNA follows: TGTGCCAGCTCACCCTACGCGACAGATACGCAGTATTTT.

CDR3 residues: CASSSLNYGYTF. CDR3 DNA sequence: TGTGCCAGCAGTTCCCTGAACTATGGCTACACCTTC. V is TRBV6-1 and J is TRBJ1-2; D is unclear. CDR1 and CDR2 (germline): MNHNS, SASEGT. V lost 5 bases to trimming and J lost 2 bases, with 6 bases between them. The CDR3 has 12 amino acids.

The gene calls are TRBV7-2 and TRBJ1-2, with 11 bases fitting TRBD1. In germline, CDR1 is SGHTA, CDR2 FQGNSA. The CDR3 contains 16 residues. V dropped 8 bases and J dropped 0; count of bases not matched to a gene: 8. This CDR3 reads CASLKDRGLSNYGYTF. The CDR3 DNA sequence: TGTGCCAGCCTCAAGGACAGGGGGCTTTCTAACTATGGCTACACCTTC.

The V gene is TRBV19, the J gene TRBJ1-4, with D uncertain. This CDR3 has 13 amino acids. With 7 bases removed from V and 4 bases from J, the gap between germline ends came to 10 bases. CDR1 LNHDA and CDR2 SQIVND come from the germline V gene (reference sequence). CDR3 in DNA: TGTGCCAGTACGCATACTAATAATGAAAAACTGTTTTTT. Encoded protein: CASTHTNNEKLFF.

This clone has a single count. This CDR3 reads CASSYDSSYNEQFF. As DNA, the CDR3 is TGTGCCAGCAGCTACGACAGCTCCTACAATGAGCAGTTCTTC. The V gene is TRBV7-2, the J gene TRBJ2-1, with a tentative D call TRBD1 (5 bases). CDR1 is SGHTA, CDR2 FQGNSA, per germline. Trimming cost V 4 bases and J 0 bases, with 7 bases left between them. CDR3 size: 14 residues.

V usage is TRBV4-3 and J usage is TRBJ2-3; D is possibly TRBD2 (5 bases). The CDR3 covers 15 residues. Looked up from germline, CDR1 is LGHNA and CDR2 is YSLEER. Between the trimmed V and J ends, which lost 2 bases and 0 bases, there was a span of 9 bases. The CDR3 nucleotides read TGCGCCAGCAGCCAAAGCGGTTACAGCACAGATACGCAGTATTTT. Its translation: CASSQSGYSTDTQYF.

The genes are TRBV2 and TRBJ2-3, with TRBD1 as a possible D gene (6 bases). CDR1 SNHLY and CDR2 FYNNEI come from the germline V gene. V was trimmed by 2 bases and J by 4 bases, leaving 13 bases between them. The CDR3 is 15 residues long. In nucleotides, the CDR3 is TGTGCCAGCAGTGAACAGGGGTCCCTCGCAGATACGCAGTATTTT. Amino acids: CASSEQGSLADTQYF.

The chain combines TRBV3-1 (or the pseudogene TRBV3-2) with TRBJ2-1, with TRBD2 matching 7 bases. The ends lost 1 base at V and 8 bases at J; junction bases unmatched: 5. The CDR3 extends over 14 amino acids. Germline V CDR1 and CDR2: LGHDT, YNNKEL (reference sequence). CDR3 in amino acids: CASSQVAGRDEQFF. DNA of the CDR3: TGTGCCAGCAGCCAAGTGGCGGGGAGGGATGAGCAGTTCTTC.

This sequence joins TRBV6-4 and TRBJ2-1; no clear D. Germline V gene data show CDR1 as MRHNA and CDR2 as SNTAGT. V was clipped by 2 bases and J by 7 bases, with 6 bases between them. The CDR3 extends over 12 amino acids. The CDR3 DNA follows: TGTGCCAGCAGTGACGAGCTTAATGAGCAGTTCTTC. Amino acid sequence: CASSDELNEQFF.

This clone appeared a single time. The chain carries TRBV27 and TRBJ1-5, with 7 bases lining up with TRBD1. The CDR3 length is 18 residues. Germline CDR1 is MNHEY and CDR2 is SMNVEV (reference sequence). V lost 2 bases and J lost 1; bases outside the gene matches: 11. CDR3 nucleotides: TGTGCCAGCAGTTTAGAGGCCCCCCCAGGGGGGAGCAATCAGCCCCAGCATTTT. This translates into CASSLEAPPGGSNQPQHF.

The V gene is TRBV10-3, the J gene TRBJ2-2; D not certain. CDR1 is ENHRY, CDR2 SYGVKD, per germline. This CDR3 contains 14 residues. Between the trimmed V and J ends, which lost 0 bases and 2 bases, there was a span of 4 bases. CDR3 DNA sequence: TGTGCCATCAGTGAGTCTTCAAACACCGGGGAGCTGTTTTTT. Its translation: CAISESSNTGELFF.

V and J are TRBV4-1 and TRBJ1-1; D ambiguous. Trimming removed 0 bases at V and 5 bases at J, with 13 bases between. The CDR3 is made up of 15 amino acids. Germline lookup yields CDR1 MGHRA and CDR2 YSYEKL. CDR3 loop: CASSQEWAGGTEAFF. Written as DNA, the CDR3 is TGCGCCAGCAGCCAAGAATGGGCCGGTGGGACTGAAGCTTTCTTT.

The rearrangement links TRBV28 to TRBJ1-5; 9 positions match TRBD1. V trimming: 2 bases; J trimming: 2 bases; junction bases outside the gene matches: 4. This CDR3 spans 16 amino acids. The germline CDR1 and CDR2 sequences are MDHEN and SYDVKM. CDR3 coding DNA: TGTGCCAGCAGTTTAAACAGGGGGCAGGGCAATCAGCCCCAGCATTTT. This codes for CASSLNRGQGNQPQHF.

This clone has only a few counts. The same CDR3 can be traced to other DNA sequences in this sample. This chain links TRBV27 with TRBJ1-5, with 8 bases fitting TRBD1. The CDR3 covers 15 residues. The junction had 3 bases not matched to a gene; V was cut back by 5 bases and J by 0 bases. Germline V gene data show CDR1 as MNHEY and CDR2 as SMNVEV (reference sequence). Here the CDR3 DNA reads TGTGCCAGCAGTCAAGGGACAGGTAGCAATCAGCCCCAGCATTTT. It is translated as CASSQGTGSNQPQHF.

V usage is TRBV14 and J usage is TRBJ1-1; the D is unclear. Germline V gene data show CDR1 as SGHDN and CDR2 as FVKESK. This CDR3 is built from 13 residues. V was trimmed by 4 bases and J by 2 bases, leaving 8 bases between them. Here the CDR3 DNA reads TGTGCCAGCAGCCGCGGACTCAACACTGAAGCTTTCTTT. Amino acids: CASSRGLNTEAFF.

This chain links TRBV7-2 with TRBJ2-7, with TRBD1 matching over 9 bases. Germline loops: CDR1 SGHTA, CDR2 FQGNSA. The CDR3 extends over 16 amino acids. V was pared by 2 bases and J by 3 bases, with 8 bases of the junction left unmatched. CDR3 region: CASSLIGQGSGYEQYF. The CDR3 bases are TGTGCCAGCAGCTTAATCGGACAGGGGTCTGGCTACGAGCAGTACTTC. Looking up the rest from reference TRBV7-2 and TRBJ2-7 gives the full variable domain: GAGVSQSPSNKVTEKGKDVELRCDPISGHTALYWYRQSLGQGLEFLIYFQGNSAPDKSGLPSDRFSAERTGGSVSTLTIQRTQQEDSAVYLCASSLIGQGSGYEQYFGPGTRLTVT.

CDR3 DNA sequence: TGTGCCAGCAGTTTTTCCAGTAATGAGCAGTTCTTC. Its translation is CASSFSSNEQFF. The chain carries TRBV12-3 or TRBV12-4 and TRBJ2-1, with D hard to call. CDR3 length: 12 residues. The V end lost 3 bases, the J end lost 7 bases, and 7 bases lay between the germline ends.

The CDR3 region is CASSLGEANEKLFF. The CDR3 DNA reads as TGCGCCAGCAGCTTGGGGGAGGCGAATGAAAAACTGTTTTTT. The J gene is TRBJ1-4, the V gene TRBV5-1; D is unclear. V lost 0 bases and J lost 5, with 8 bases in between. The CDR3 loop spans 14 amino acids. The germline gives CDR1 SGHRS, CDR2 YFSETQ. Based on the CDR3 plus reference TRBV5-1 and TRBJ1-4, the full variable domain is KAGVTQTPRYLIKTRGQQVTLSCSPISGHRSVSWYQQTPGQGLQFLFEYFSETQRNKGNFPGRFSGRQFSNSRSEMNVSTLELGDSALYLCASSLGEANEKLFFGSGTQLSVL.

This clone was seen only once. The chain links TRBV2 to TRBJ2-1; 10 nucleotides agree with TRBD2. Losses at the gene ends were 1 base for V and 7 bases for J; bases not matched to a gene: 1. The CDR3 spans 14 residues. Germline V lookup: CDR1 SNHLY, CDR2 FYNNEI. CDR3 in amino acids: CASSEGTSGNEQFF. As DNA, the CDR3 is TGTGCCAGCAGTGAAGGGACTAGCGGTAATGAGCAGTTCTTC.

V is TRBV4-3 and J is TRBJ2-7, with D tentatively TRBD1 (6 bases). The CDR3 extends over 15 amino acids. V was pared by 0 bases and J by 5 bases, with 14 bases between. Germline values: CDR1 LGHNA, CDR2 YSLEER. CDR3: CASSQENRVRDEQYF. CDR3 coding DNA: TGCGCCAGCAGCCAAGAGAACAGGGTGAGGGACGAGCAGTACTTC.

This chain links TRBV7-2 with TRBJ2-1; no definite D call. From germline, CDR1 is SGHTA and CDR2 FQGNSA. Deletions cut 1 base from V and 5 bases from J, with 9 bases between. This CDR3 has 14 residues. The CDR3 nucleotides read TGTGCCAGCAGCTTAGGTGGGTTAAACAATGAGCAGTTCTTC. As protein: CASSLGGLNNEQFF.

This rearrangement joins TRBV29-1 to TRBJ2-7; no firm D call. The CDR3 has 11 amino acids. Germline CDR1 reads SQVTM; CDR2 reads ANQGSEA. The ends were cut back, 5 bases at V and 5 bases at J, with 10 bases in the middle. The CDR3 spells CSVREYDEQYF. DNA of the CDR3: TGCAGCGTTCGAGAGTATGACGAGCAGTACTTC.

The chain combines TRBV3-1 (or the pseudogene TRBV3-2) with TRBJ1-5; 11 nucleotides align to TRBD1. This CDR3 has 16 residues. Germline trimming cut 0 bases from V and 3 bases from J; bases unmatched to any gene: 1. The germline V gene encodes CDR1 LGHDT and CDR2 YNNKEL (reference sequence). CDR3 in DNA: TGTGCCAGCAGCCAAGAGGGACAGGGGGTCAATCAGCCCCAGCATTTT. Translation gives CASSQEGQGVNQPQHF.

The gene calls are TRBV12-3 or TRBV12-4 and TRBJ2-3; a possible D gene is TRBD1 (5 bases). Trimming took 6 bases from V and 5 from J, leaving 12 bases between them. There are 13 residues in the CDR3. CDR3 in amino acids: CASSPTTEDTQYF. The CDR3 nucleotides are TGTGCCAGCAGCCCTACGACAGAAGATACGCAGTATTTT.

This rearrangement joins TRBV7-2 to TRBJ2-3, with 15 bases lining up with TRBD2. The CDR3 sequence is 16 residues long. V was pared by 6 bases and J by 6 bases, with 7 bases of the junction left unmatched. Germline CDR1 reads SGHTA; CDR2 reads FQGNSA. CDR3 loop: CASSRWGLAGGDTQYF. CDR3 in DNA: TGTGCCAGCAGTAGATGGGGACTAGCGGGGGGCGATACGCAGTATTTT.

The V and J genes are TRBV19 and TRBJ1-1; D unresolved. This CDR3 has 13 residues. The germline CDR1 and CDR2 sequences are LNHDA and SQIVND (reference sequence). The V gene lost 5 bases and the J gene lost 0 bases, with 7 bases spanning the gap. The CDR3 spells CASSPLLNTEAFF. DNA for the CDR3: TGTGCCAGTAGTCCCCTACTGAACACTGAAGCTTTCTTT.